This note documents a single T cell receptor (beta chain) sequence. As yet, its antigen is unknown. This sample was taken from a study of T cell responses to AZD1222 COVID-19 vaccine. Libraries were prepared by immunoSEQ multiplex PCR; TCRdb keeps only in-frame clonotypes and omits some of them. Here the sample spans over 50,000 clones, more than 70% being singletons. Germline V CDR1 and CDR2: SGHDT, YYEEEE. The CDR3 is 12 amino acids. Between the trimmed V and J ends, which lost 4 bases and 7 bases, there was a span of 11 bases. Findings of the study overall: After the peak T cell response, and only then, were repertoires sampled.

The sample in question was peripheral blood, obtained 28 days after the second AZD1222 dose. The chain couples TRBV5-6 to TRBJ1-2, with D unresolved. This receptor was taken from an adult who received the AZD1222 COVID-19 vaccine. CDR3 region: CASSPEIGGYTF. CDR3 nucleotide sequence: TGTGCCAGCAGCCCCGAAATCGGTGGCTACACCTTC.